The rows below give T cell receptor beta chains drawn from one sample of a study of blood T cell repertoires in COVID-19. TCRdb's copy holds only in-frame clones and misses some; the assay was immunoSEQ multiplex PCR. This sample has 15,000 to 20,000 clones, with around four fifths found just once. Material for sequencing was peripheral blood. These receptors were obtained from a man in his fifties or sixties with active or convalescent COVID-19. Each CDR3 is given with its conserved first and last residue. The order of the fields is D gene, J gene, clone size, V gene, CDR3 protein, CDR3 DNA. A D gene is named only where the DNA matches it firmly. Size is omitted from some rows. Given values are once, few, many or a class for expanded clones.

d_call: TRBD2
j_call: TRBJ2-6
clone_size: -
v_call: TRBV4-1
cdr3_aa: CASSQGVLAVFSGANVLTF
cdr3_nt: TGCGCCAGCAGCCAAGGGGTACTAGCGGTTTTCTCTGGGGCCAACGTCCTGACTTTC

d_call: -
j_call: TRBJ2-1
clone_size: -
v_call: TRBV7-2
cdr3_aa: CASSQGQGYNEQFF
cdr3_nt: TGTGCCAGCAGCCAAGGGCAGGGATACAATGAGCAGTTCTTC

d_call: -
j_call: TRBJ2-1
clone_size: few
v_call: TRBV5-1
cdr3_aa: CASSSGQPNNEQFF
cdr3_nt: TGCGCCAGCAGCTCCGGACAGCCCAACAATGAGCAGTTCTTC

d_call: -
j_call: TRBJ1-6
clone_size: large
v_call: TRBV7-2
cdr3_aa: CASSLPGGTSSYNSPLHF
cdr3_nt: TGTGCCAGCAGCTTACCGGGTGGCACAAGCTCCTATAATTCACCCCTCCACTTT

d_call: -
j_call: TRBJ1-1
clone_size: -
v_call: TRBV18
cdr3_aa: CASSNGANQNTEAFF
cdr3_nt: TGTGCCAGCTCAAATGGGGCCAATCAGAACACTGAAGCTTTCTTT

d_call: -
j_call: TRBJ1-5
clone_size: -
v_call: TRBV5-6
cdr3_aa: CASSYYGRGNQPQHF
cdr3_nt: TGTGCCAGCAGCTATTACGGCAGGGGCAATCAGCCCCAGCATTTT

d_call: -
j_call: TRBJ2-7
clone_size: -
v_call: TRBV7-9
cdr3_aa: CASSLTGYEQYF
cdr3_nt: TGTGCCAGCAGCTTAACAGGGTACGAGCAGTACTTC

d_call: -
j_call: TRBJ1-2
clone_size: -
v_call: TRBV12-3/TRBV12-4
cdr3_aa: CASSSSGSGYTF
cdr3_nt: TGTGCCAGCAGTTCTTCAGGGTCTGGCTACACCTTC

d_call: -
j_call: TRBJ2-2
clone_size: -
v_call: TRBV9
cdr3_aa: CASSPSTNRELFF
cdr3_nt: TGTGCCAGCAGCCCTAGTACAAACCGGGAGCTGTTTTTT

d_call: TRBD1
j_call: TRBJ2-7
clone_size: -
v_call: TRBV7-2
cdr3_aa: CASSLWAGTAVKEQYF
cdr3_nt: TGTGCCAGCAGCTTATGGGCCGGGACAGCCGTGAAGGAGCAGTACTTC

d_call: -
j_call: TRBJ2-2
clone_size: -
v_call: TRBV5-1
cdr3_aa: CASSLNQGIIGELFF
cdr3_nt: TGCGCCAGCAGCTTAAACCAGGGGATAATCGGGGAGCTGTTTTTT

d_call: -
j_call: TRBJ2-3
clone_size: few
v_call: TRBV6-1
cdr3_aa: CASSEEGLTDTQYF
cdr3_nt: TGTGCCAGCAGTGAAGAGGGGTTAACAGATACGCAGTATTTT

d_call: -
j_call: TRBJ1-1
clone_size: few
v_call: TRBV7-9
cdr3_aa: CASRYNTEAFF
cdr3_nt: TGTGCCAGCAGGTATAACACTGAAGCTTTCTTT

d_call: -
j_call: TRBJ1-1
clone_size: -
v_call: TRBV18
cdr3_aa: CASSPDGGTEAFF
cdr3_nt: TGTGCCAGCTCACCAGACGGGGGCACTGAAGCTTTCTTT

d_call: TRBD2
j_call: TRBJ2-1
clone_size: once
v_call: TRBV18
cdr3_aa: CASSPGLAEGNEQFF
cdr3_nt: TGTGCCAGCTCACCGGGACTAGCCGAAGGTAATGAGCAGTTCTTC

d_call: -
j_call: TRBJ1-5
clone_size: -
v_call: TRBV24-1
cdr3_aa: CATSENTSNQPQHF
cdr3_nt: TGTGCCACCAGTGAGAACACTAGCAATCAGCCCCAGCATTTT

d_call: TRBD2
j_call: TRBJ2-3
clone_size: -
v_call: TRBV18
cdr3_aa: CASSPLLAGPDTQYF
cdr3_nt: TGTGCCAGCTCACCGTTACTAGCGGGCCCAGATACGCAGTATTTT

d_call: TRBD1
j_call: TRBJ2-1
clone_size: once
v_call: TRBV7-9
cdr3_aa: CASSAGQGSYNEQFF
cdr3_nt: TGTGCCAGCAGCGCAGGACAGGGGTCCTACAATGAGCAGTTCTTC

d_call: -
j_call: TRBJ2-1
clone_size: once
v_call: TRBV6-2/TRBV6-3
cdr3_aa: CASTPPDNEQFF
cdr3_nt: TGTGCCAGCACCCCCCCAGACAATGAGCAGTTCTTC

d_call: -
j_call: TRBJ2-2
clone_size: -
v_call: TRBV5-1
cdr3_aa: CASSLIANKGQNTGELFF
cdr3_nt: TGCGCCAGCAGCTTGATTGCAAACAAGGGACAGAACACCGGGGAGCTGTTTTTT

d_call: -
j_call: TRBJ1-3
clone_size: -
v_call: TRBV9
cdr3_aa: CASSVAPLPGNTIYF
cdr3_nt: TGTGCCAGCAGCGTGGCCCCTTTACCTGGAAACACCATATATTTT

d_call: TRBD1
j_call: TRBJ2-5
clone_size: once
v_call: TRBV7-9
cdr3_aa: CASSLNGQDQETQYF
cdr3_nt: TGTGCCAGCAGCTTAAACGGACAGGACCAAGAGACCCAGTACTTC

d_call: TRBD2
j_call: TRBJ2-5
clone_size: -
v_call: TRBV5-1
cdr3_aa: CASSLVAGVQETQYF
cdr3_nt: TGCGCCAGCAGCTTAGTAGCGGGGGTTCAAGAGACCCAGTACTTC

d_call: -
j_call: TRBJ1-4
clone_size: -
v_call: TRBV7-2
cdr3_aa: CASRRGGSNEKLFF
cdr3_nt: TGTGCCAGCAGGCGGGGGGGTTCTAATGAAAAACTGTTTTTT

d_call: TRBD1
j_call: TRBJ1-3
clone_size: few
v_call: TRBV11-2
cdr3_aa: CASSSRQGEAGNTIYF
cdr3_nt: TGTGCCAGCAGCTCTAGACAGGGGGAGGCTGGAAACACCATATATTTT

d_call: -
j_call: TRBJ2-3
clone_size: -
v_call: TRBV5-1
cdr3_aa: CASSLEQDTDTQYF
cdr3_nt: TGCGCCAGCAGCTTGGAACAGGACACAGATACGCAGTATTTT

d_call: -
j_call: TRBJ1-4
clone_size: -
v_call: TRBV9
cdr3_aa: CASSVRSTNEKLFF
cdr3_nt: TGTGCCAGCAGCGTGAGGTCAACTAATGAAAAACTGTTTTTT

d_call: TRBD2
j_call: TRBJ2-2
clone_size: few
v_call: TRBV10-3
cdr3_aa: CAISGVLAGPGELFF
cdr3_nt: TGTGCCATCAGTGGGGTGCTAGCGGGACCCGGGGAGCTGTTTTTT

d_call: -
j_call: TRBJ1-5
clone_size: -
v_call: TRBV21-1
cdr3_aa: CASRPERDTGNQPQHF
cdr3_nt: TGTGCCAGCAGGCCAGAACGGGACACCGGCAATCAGCCCCAGCATTTT

d_call: -
j_call: TRBJ1-1
clone_size: -
v_call: TRBV29-1
cdr3_aa: CSALTGNTEAFF
cdr3_nt: TGCAGCGCTCTAACAGGGAACACTGAAGCTTTCTTT

d_call: -
j_call: TRBJ2-3
clone_size: -
v_call: TRBV5-1
cdr3_aa: CASSPSSDTQYF
cdr3_nt: TGCGCCAGCAGCCCGTCGTCAGATACGCAGTATTTT

d_call: -
j_call: TRBJ2-5
clone_size: -
v_call: TRBV3-1/TRBV3-2
cdr3_aa: CASSQVQSRVETQYF
cdr3_nt: TGTGCCAGCAGCCAAGTTCAGTCCCGGGTGGAGACCCAGTACTTC

d_call: -
j_call: TRBJ1-5
clone_size: -
v_call: TRBV19
cdr3_aa: CASSIEGGNQPQHF
cdr3_nt: TGTGCCAGTAGTATCGAGGGAGGCAATCAGCCCCAGCATTTT

d_call: TRBD1
j_call: TRBJ1-3
clone_size: -
v_call: TRBV28
cdr3_aa: CASSVRQGRISGNTIYF
cdr3_nt: TGTGCCAGCAGTGTCCGACAGGGAAGAATTTCTGGAAACACCATATATTTT

d_call: TRBD2
j_call: TRBJ2-2
clone_size: -
v_call: TRBV2
cdr3_aa: CASSPLAGGVTGELFF
cdr3_nt: TGTGCCAGCAGCCCTCTAGCGGGGGGGGTCACCGGGGAGCTGTTTTTT

d_call: TRBD2
j_call: TRBJ2-3
clone_size: few
v_call: TRBV11-2
cdr3_aa: CASSLGSWIAGGQSDTQYF
cdr3_nt: TGTGCCAGCAGCTTAGGGTCTTGGATAGCGGGGGGCCAAAGCGATACGCAGTATTTT

d_call: -
j_call: TRBJ2-6
clone_size: many
v_call: TRBV19
cdr3_aa: CASSIVGYGANVLTF
cdr3_nt: TGTGCCAGTAGTATAGTCGGGTATGGGGCCAACGTCCTGACTTTC

d_call: -
j_call: TRBJ2-1
clone_size: few
v_call: TRBV2
cdr3_aa: CASSGSSNNEQFF
cdr3_nt: TGTGCCAGCAGTGGATCTAGCAACAATGAGCAGTTCTTC

d_call: -
j_call: TRBJ1-4
clone_size: -
v_call: TRBV27
cdr3_aa: CASSSWGRGEKLFF
cdr3_nt: TGTGCCAGCAGTAGTTGGGGTAGGGGTGAAAAACTGTTTTTT

d_call: -
j_call: TRBJ2-5
clone_size: -
v_call: TRBV4-2
cdr3_aa: CASGRDTQETQYF
cdr3_nt: TGTGCCAGCGGCCGGGACACCCAAGAGACCCAGTACTTC

d_call: -
j_call: TRBJ1-2
clone_size: -
v_call: TRBV7-9
cdr3_aa: CASSLSGVEGYTF
cdr3_nt: TGTGCCAGCAGCTTATCAGGGGTTGAAGGCTACACCTTC

d_call: -
j_call: TRBJ1-4
clone_size: -
v_call: TRBV5-1
cdr3_aa: CASSLNSQDEKLFF
cdr3_nt: TGCGCCAGCAGCTTAAACAGTCAGGATGAAAAACTGTTTTTT

d_call: -
j_call: TRBJ2-5
clone_size: -
v_call: TRBV11-1
cdr3_aa: CASSSLTGKETQYF
cdr3_nt: TGTGCCAGCAGCTCGTTGACAGGCAAAGAGACCCAGTACTTC

d_call: -
j_call: TRBJ2-2
clone_size: many
v_call: TRBV2
cdr3_aa: CASSEGGTGELFF
cdr3_nt: TGTGCCAGCAGTGAGGGGGGTACCGGGGAGCTGTTTTTT

d_call: TRBD2
j_call: TRBJ2-5
clone_size: -
v_call: TRBV7-9
cdr3_aa: CASSISSGGGAGTQYF
cdr3_nt: TGTGCCAGCAGCATCTCTAGCGGAGGAGGGGCAGGGACCCAGTACTTC

d_call: -
j_call: TRBJ1-6
clone_size: few
v_call: TRBV30
cdr3_aa: CAWQGQTLHF
cdr3_nt: TGTGCCTGGCAGGGGCAGACCCTCCACTTT

d_call: TRBD1
j_call: TRBJ1-3
clone_size: -
v_call: TRBV9
cdr3_aa: CASSEQGTGGFFGNTIYF
cdr3_nt: TGTGCCAGCAGCGAGCAAGGGACAGGGGGTTTTTTTGGAAACACCATATATTTT

d_call: TRBD2
j_call: TRBJ2-1
clone_size: -
v_call: TRBV7-3
cdr3_aa: CAGKRGDDNEQFF
cdr3_nt: TGTGCCGGAAAGCGGGGGGACGACAATGAGCAGTTCTTC